This T cell receptor (beta chain) was obtained from a study of blood T cell repertoires in COVID-19. The protocol was immunoSEQ multiplex PCR, while the TCRdb copy is restricted to in-frame clones and leaves out a portion. The sample contains about 210,000 clones, 88% of which appear only once. From germline, CDR1 is MNHEY and CDR2 SVGAGI. This CDR3 contains 14 residues. V trimming: 6 bases; J trimming: 5 bases; junction bases outside the gene matches: 7. Sequences were obtained from peripheral blood. The chain is built from TRBV6-5 and TRBJ1-5; 7 nucleotides agree with TRBD1. The clonotype was recovered from a man aged 18 to 29 with active or convalescent COVID-19. The CDR3 DNA is TGTGCCAGCAGCACCGGGACAGACGATCAGCCCCAGCATTTT. Residues: CASSTGTDDQPQHF.